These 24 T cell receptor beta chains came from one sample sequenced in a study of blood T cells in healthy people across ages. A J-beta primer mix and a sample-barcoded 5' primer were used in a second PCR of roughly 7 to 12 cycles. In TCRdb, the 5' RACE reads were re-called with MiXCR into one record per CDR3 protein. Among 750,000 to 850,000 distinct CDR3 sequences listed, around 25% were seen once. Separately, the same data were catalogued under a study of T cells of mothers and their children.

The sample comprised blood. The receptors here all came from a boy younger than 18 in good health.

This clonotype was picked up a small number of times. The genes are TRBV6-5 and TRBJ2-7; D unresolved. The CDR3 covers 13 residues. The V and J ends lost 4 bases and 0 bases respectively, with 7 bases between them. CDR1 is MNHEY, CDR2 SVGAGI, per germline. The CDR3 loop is CASSFRPSYEQYF. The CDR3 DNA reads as TGTGCCAGCAGTTTCCGACCCTCCTACGAGCAGTACTTC.

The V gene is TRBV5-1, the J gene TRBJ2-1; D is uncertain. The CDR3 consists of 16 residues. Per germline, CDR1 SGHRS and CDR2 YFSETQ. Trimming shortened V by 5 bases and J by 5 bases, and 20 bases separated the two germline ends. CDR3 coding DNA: TGCGCCAGCAGGGACCCTAACCGAATTGCGGACAATGAGCAGTTCTTC. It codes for CASRDPNRIADNEQFF.

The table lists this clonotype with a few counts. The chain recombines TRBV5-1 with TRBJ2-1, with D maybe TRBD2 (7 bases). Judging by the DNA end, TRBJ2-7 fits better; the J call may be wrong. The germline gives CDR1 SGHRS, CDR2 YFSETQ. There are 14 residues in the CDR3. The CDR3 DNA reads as TGCGCCAGCAGCTGGAGGGGGGGCTCCTACGAGCAGTACTTC. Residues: CASSWRGGSYEQYF.

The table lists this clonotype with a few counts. The CDR3 region is CASRGRGDYEQYF. The CDR3 region has the DNA TGTGCCAGCAGGGGCCGTGGGGATTACGAGCAGTACTTC. The chain employs TRBV5-6 and TRBJ2-7; no firm D call. From germline, CDR1 is SGHDT and CDR2 YYEEEE. Trimming pared 5 bases from V and 4 bases from J, leaving 13 bases between. There are 13 residues in the CDR3.

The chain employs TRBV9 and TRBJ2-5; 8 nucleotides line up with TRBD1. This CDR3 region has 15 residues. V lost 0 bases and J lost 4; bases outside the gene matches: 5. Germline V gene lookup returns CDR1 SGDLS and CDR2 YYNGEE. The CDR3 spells CASSVAQGARETQYF. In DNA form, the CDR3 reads TGTGCCAGCAGCGTAGCCCAGGGGGCTCGAGAGACCCAGTACTTC.

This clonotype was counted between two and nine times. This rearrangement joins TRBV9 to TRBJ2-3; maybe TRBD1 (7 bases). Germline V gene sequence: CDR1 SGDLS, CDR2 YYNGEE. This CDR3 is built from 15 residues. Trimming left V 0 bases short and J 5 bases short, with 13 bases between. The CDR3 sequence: CASSVGGTALDTQYF. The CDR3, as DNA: TGTGCCAGCAGCGTAGGCGGGACAGCCCTAGATACGCAGTATTTT. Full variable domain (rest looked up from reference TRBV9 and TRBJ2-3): DSGVTQTPKHLITATGQRVTLRCSPRSGDLSVYWYQQSLDQGLQFLIQYYNGEERAKGNILERFSAQQFPDLHSELNLSSLELGDSALYFCASSVGGTALDTQYFGPGTRLTVL.

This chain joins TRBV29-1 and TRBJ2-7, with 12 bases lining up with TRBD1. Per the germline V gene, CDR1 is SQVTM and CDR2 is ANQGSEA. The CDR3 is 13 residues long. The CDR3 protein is CSATGTGGLEQYF. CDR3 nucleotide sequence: TGCAGTGCGACCGGGACAGGGGGCCTCGAGCAGTACTTC.

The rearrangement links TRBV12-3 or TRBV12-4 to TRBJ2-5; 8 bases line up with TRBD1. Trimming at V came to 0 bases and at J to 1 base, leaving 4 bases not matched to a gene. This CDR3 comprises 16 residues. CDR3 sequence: CASSLALGQAQETQYF. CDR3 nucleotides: TGTGCCAGCAGTTTAGCGCTGGGACAGGCCCAAGAGACCCAGTACTTC.

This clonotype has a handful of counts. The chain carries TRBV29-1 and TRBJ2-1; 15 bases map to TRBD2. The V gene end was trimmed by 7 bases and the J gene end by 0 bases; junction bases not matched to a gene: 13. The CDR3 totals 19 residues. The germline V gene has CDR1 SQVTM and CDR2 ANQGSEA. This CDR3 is CSANGLAGGILSSYNEQFF. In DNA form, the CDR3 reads TGCAGCGCGAATGGACTAGCGGGAGGGATACTTAGCTCCTACAATGAGCAGTTCTTC.

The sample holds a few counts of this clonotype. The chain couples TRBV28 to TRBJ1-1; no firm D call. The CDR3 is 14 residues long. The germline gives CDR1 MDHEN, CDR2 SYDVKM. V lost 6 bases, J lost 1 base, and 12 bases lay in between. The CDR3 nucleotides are TGTGCCAGCAGGTCCAGTGACAAGAACACTGAAGCTTTCTTT. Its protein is CASRSSDKNTEAFF.

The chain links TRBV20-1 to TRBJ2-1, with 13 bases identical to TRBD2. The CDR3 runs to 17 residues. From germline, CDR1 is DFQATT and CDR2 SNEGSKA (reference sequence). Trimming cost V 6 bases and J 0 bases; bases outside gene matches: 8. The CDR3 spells CSAAGTSGMYSYNEQFF. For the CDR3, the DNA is TGCAGTGCCGCCGGGACTAGCGGGATGTACTCCTACAATGAGCAGTTCTTC.

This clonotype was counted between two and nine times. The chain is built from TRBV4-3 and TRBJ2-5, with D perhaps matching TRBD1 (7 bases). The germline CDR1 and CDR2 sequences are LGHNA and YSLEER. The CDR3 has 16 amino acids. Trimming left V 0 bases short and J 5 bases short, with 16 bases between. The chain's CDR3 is CASSQDFRGAGETQYF. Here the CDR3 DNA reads TGCGCCAGCAGCCAAGACTTCAGGGGGGCAGGGGAGACCCAGTACTTC.

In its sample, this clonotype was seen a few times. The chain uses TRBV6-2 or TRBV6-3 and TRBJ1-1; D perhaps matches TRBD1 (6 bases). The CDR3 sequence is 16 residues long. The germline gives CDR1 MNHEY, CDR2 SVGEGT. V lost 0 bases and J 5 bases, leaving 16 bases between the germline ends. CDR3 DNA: TGTGCCAGCAGTTACTCACTTGGCGGGGGCCGGACTGAAGCTTTCTTT. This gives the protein CASSYSLGGGRTEAFF.

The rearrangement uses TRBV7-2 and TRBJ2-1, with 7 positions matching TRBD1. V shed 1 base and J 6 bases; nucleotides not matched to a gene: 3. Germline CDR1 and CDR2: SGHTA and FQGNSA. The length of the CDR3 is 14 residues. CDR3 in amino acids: CASSLVTGPNEQFF. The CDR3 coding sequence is TGTGCCAGCAGCTTAGTGACAGGGCCCAATGAGCAGTTCTTC.

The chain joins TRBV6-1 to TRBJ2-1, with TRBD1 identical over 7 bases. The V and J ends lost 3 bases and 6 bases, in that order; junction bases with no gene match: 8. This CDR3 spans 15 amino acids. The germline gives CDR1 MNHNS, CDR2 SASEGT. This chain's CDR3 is CASSDWQGVANEQFF. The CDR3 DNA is TGTGCCAGCAGTGATTGGCAGGGGGTCGCCAATGAGCAGTTCTTC.

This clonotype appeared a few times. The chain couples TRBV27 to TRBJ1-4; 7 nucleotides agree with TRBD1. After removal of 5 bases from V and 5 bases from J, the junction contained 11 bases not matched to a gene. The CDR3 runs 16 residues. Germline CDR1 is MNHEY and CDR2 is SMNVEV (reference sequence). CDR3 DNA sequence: TGTGCCAGCAGTCCACGAAACAGGGGAAGAAATGAAAAACTGTTTTTT. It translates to CASSPRNRGRNEKLFF.

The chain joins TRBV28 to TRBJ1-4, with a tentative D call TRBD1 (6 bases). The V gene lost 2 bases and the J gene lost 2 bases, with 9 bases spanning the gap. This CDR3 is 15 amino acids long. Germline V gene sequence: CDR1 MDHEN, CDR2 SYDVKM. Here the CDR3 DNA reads TGTGCCAGCAGTTTAATGGGGGCCACTAATGAAAAACTGTTTTTT. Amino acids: CASSLMGATNEKLFF.

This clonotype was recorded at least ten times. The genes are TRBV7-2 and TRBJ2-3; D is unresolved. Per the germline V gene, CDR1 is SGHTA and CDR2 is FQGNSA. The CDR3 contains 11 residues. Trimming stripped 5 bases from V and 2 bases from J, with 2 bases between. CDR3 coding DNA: TGTGCCAGCAGCCACACAGATACGCAGTATTTT. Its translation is CASSHTDTQYF. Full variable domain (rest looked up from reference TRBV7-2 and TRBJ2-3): GAGVSQSPSNKVTEKGKDVELRCDPISGHTALYWYRQSLGQGLEFLIYFQGNSAPDKSGLPSDRFSAERTGGSVSTLTIQRTQQEDSAVYLCASSHTDTQYFGPGTRLTVL.

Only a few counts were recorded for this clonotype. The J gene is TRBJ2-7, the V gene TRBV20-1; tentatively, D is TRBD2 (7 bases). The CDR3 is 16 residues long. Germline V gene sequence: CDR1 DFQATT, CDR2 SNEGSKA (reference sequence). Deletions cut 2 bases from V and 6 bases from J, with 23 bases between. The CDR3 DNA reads TGCAGTGCTAGATCCCAAGGGGGACTATCCCTTCTCGAGCAGTACTTC. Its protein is CSARSQGGLSLLEQYF.

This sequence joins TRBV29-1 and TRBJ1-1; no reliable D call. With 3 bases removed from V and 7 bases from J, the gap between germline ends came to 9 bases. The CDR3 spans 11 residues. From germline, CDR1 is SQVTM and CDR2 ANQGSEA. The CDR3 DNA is TGCAGCGTTGATGGCAGCCTTGAAGCTTTCTTT. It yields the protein CSVDGSLEAFF.

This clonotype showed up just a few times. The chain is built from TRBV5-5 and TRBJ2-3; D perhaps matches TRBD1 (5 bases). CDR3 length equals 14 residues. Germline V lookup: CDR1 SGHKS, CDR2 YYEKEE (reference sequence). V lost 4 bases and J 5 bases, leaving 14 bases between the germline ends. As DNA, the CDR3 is TGTGCCAGCAGCCTCGGACAATTGAAAGATACGCAGTATTTT. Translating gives CASSLGQLKDTQYF.

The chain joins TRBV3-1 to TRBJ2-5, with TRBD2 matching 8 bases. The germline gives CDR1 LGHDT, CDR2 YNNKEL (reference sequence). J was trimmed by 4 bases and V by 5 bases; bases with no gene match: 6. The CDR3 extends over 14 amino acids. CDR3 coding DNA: TGTGCCAGCAGCTTTTGGGGGACTAGAGAGACCCAGTACTTC. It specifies CASSFWGTRETQYF.

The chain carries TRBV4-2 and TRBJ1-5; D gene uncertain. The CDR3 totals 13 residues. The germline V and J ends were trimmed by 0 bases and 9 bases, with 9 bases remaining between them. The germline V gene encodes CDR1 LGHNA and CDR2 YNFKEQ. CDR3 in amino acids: CASSQERRGPQHF. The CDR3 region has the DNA TGTGCCAGCAGCCAAGAACGGCGCGGGCCCCAGCATTTT.

This chain's CDR3 is CASGGGDSNQPQHF. CDR3 sequence (DNA): TGCGCCAGCGGCGGGGGGGACAGCAATCAGCCCCAGCATTTT. V and J are TRBV5-1 and TRBJ1-5; possible D gene TRBD1, 5 bases. The CDR3 spans 14 residues. V dropped 7 bases and J dropped 1 base, with 12 bases sitting between them. Germline CDR1 and CDR2: SGHRS and YFSETQ.